These 16 T cell receptor beta chains originate from one sample sequenced in a study of shared clonotypes between healthy human individuals. Assay: immunoSEQ multiplex PCR; the TCRdb copy retains only in-frame clones and omits some. The sample has some 1 million clones, roughly 80% seen once. Sequenced: memory CD4+ T cells sorted from blood. Specified subset: CD45RA-negative fraction. Every receptor here comes from a man aged 18 to 29 in good health.

This clone has a handful of counts. The chain recombines TRBV9 with TRBJ2-1; D is possibly TRBD2 (5 bases). Germline CDR1 and CDR2: SGDLS and YYNGEE. V was clipped by 3 bases and J by 3 bases, with 13 bases between them. The CDR3 covers 15 residues. CDR3 DNA sequence: TGTGCCAGCAGCGCGGCGGGCTCCCACTACAATGAGCAGTTCTTC. Translation gives CASSAAGSHYNEQFF.

The chain joins TRBV5-1 to TRBJ2-1; 8 bases fit TRBD1. The germline V gene has CDR1 SGHRS and CDR2 YFSETQ. V lost 4 bases to trimming and J lost 6 bases; unmatched junction nucleotides: 6. This CDR3 spans 14 amino acids. The DNA of the CDR3 is TGCGCCAGCAGCCTGGGACAGGACCCCAATGAGCAGTTCTTC. This encodes CASSLGQDPNEQFF.

The chain is built from TRBV6-1 and TRBJ2-7, with D unresolved. The CDR3 is made up of 11 amino acids. The germline V gene encodes CDR1 MNHNS and CDR2 SASEGT. The ends were cut back, 7 bases at V and 8 bases at J, with 12 bases in the middle. CDR3 region: CASKTTVKQYF. For the CDR3, the DNA is TGTGCCAGCAAGACCACGGTTAAGCAGTACTTC.

This clone has only a few counts. CDR3 residues: CASSPLGSVYNSPLHF. The CDR3, as DNA: TGTGCCAGCAGCCCGCTCGGGAGTGTCTATAATTCACCCCTCCACTTT. The chain recombines TRBV14 with TRBJ1-6; no reliable D call. The CDR3 has 16 residues. The V gene lost 4 bases and the J gene lost 3 bases, with 13 bases spanning the gap. In germline, CDR1 is SGHDN, CDR2 FVKESK.

The chain is built from TRBV28 and TRBJ2-7, with 7 nucleotides matching TRBD1. The germline CDR1 and CDR2 sequences are MDHEN and SYDVKM. This CDR3 comprises 13 residues. Trimming at V came to 6 bases and at J to 11 bases, leaving 13 bases not matched to a gene. The CDR3 region has the DNA TGTGCCAGCAGCCTATATAACCGGGACAGAGAGTACTTC. Its protein is CASSLYNRDREYF. Using reference TRBV28 and TRBJ2-7 for the parts outside the CDR3, the full variable domain is DVKVTQSSRYLVKRTGEKVFLECVQDMDHENMFWYRQDPGLGLRLIYFSYDVKMKEKGDIPEGYSVSREKKERFSLILESASTNQTSMYLCASSLYNRDREYFGPGTRLTVT.

This clone has just one count. The chain recombines TRBV6-1 with TRBJ2-3, with TRBD2 matching 11 bases. This CDR3 comprises 14 residues. V lost 7 bases and J lost 8; bases outside the gene matches: 8. The germline gives CDR1 MNHNS, CDR2 SASEGT. CDR3 DNA sequence: TGTGCCAGCACCACCTTAGGGACTAGCGGTACGCAGTATTTT. The encoded protein is CASTTLGTSGTQYF.

The V and J genes are TRBV5-4 and TRBJ2-1; TRBD2 agrees at 7 bases. The germline V gene encodes CDR1 SGHNT and CDR2 YYREEE (reference sequence). The V and J ends lost 4 bases and 1 base, in that order; junction bases with no gene match: 5. The CDR3 spans 15 residues. The chain's CDR3 is CASSLTSESYNEQFF. CDR3 DNA: TGTGCCAGCAGCCTAACTAGCGAGTCCTACAATGAGCAGTTCTTC.

J is TRBJ1-2 and V is TRBV28; D is uncertain. The germline CDR1 and CDR2 sequences are MDHEN and SYDVKM. The CDR3 consists of 12 residues. Trimming removed 4 bases from V and 7 bases from J, with 10 bases in between. CDR3 nucleotides: TGTGCCAGCAGTTGGGGTACATTTGGCTACACCTTC. It yields the protein CASSWGTFGYTF.

This clone occurred a few times. The gene calls are TRBV6-5 and TRBJ1-2; 8 nucleotides line up with TRBD1. The CDR3 is 14 residues long. Germline V lookup: CDR1 MNHEY, CDR2 SVGAGI. V gave up 2 bases and J gave up 2 bases; unmatched junction bases: 1. This CDR3 reads CASSYRDRNYGYTF. The CDR3 DNA is TGTGCCAGCAGTTACAGGGACAGGAACTATGGCTACACCTTC.

In DNA form, the CDR3 reads TGTGCCAGCAGCTTATCCCGGGGCCGGGGGGAACTGTTTTTT. This codes for CASSLSRGRGELFF. J is TRBJ1-4 and V is TRBV7-2; D might be TRBD1 (5 bases). Germline assignment: CDR1 SGHTA and CDR2 FQGNSA. The CDR3 runs to 14 residues. Trimming cost V 2 bases and J 12 bases, with 16 bases left between them. Variable domain in full (rest from reference TRBV7-2 and TRBJ1-4): GAGVSQSPSNKVTEKGKDVELRCDPISGHTALYWYRQSLGQGLEFLIYFQGNSAPDKSGLPSDRFSAERTGGSVSTLTIQRTQQEDSAVYLCASSLSRGRGELFFGSGTQLSVL.

This clone was seen only a few times. This chain uses TRBV6-1 with TRBJ1-3; TRBD1 might be the D (5 bases). The germline V gene has CDR1 MNHNS and CDR2 SASEGT. With 6 bases removed from V and 0 bases from J, the gap between germline ends came to 9 bases. The CDR3 runs to 14 residues. CDR3 loop: CASRDIRSGNTIYF. For the CDR3, the DNA is TGTGCCAGCAGGGACATTCGCTCTGGAAACACCATATATTTT.

The chain combines TRBV9 with TRBJ1-2; 8 bases are shared with TRBD1. Germline V CDR1 and CDR2: SGDLS, YYNGEE. V shed 2 bases, J shed 4 bases, and the junction held 7 bases outside the gene matches. The CDR3 is 15 residues long. The CDR3 sequence: CASSVASGGGYGYTF. Written as DNA, the CDR3 is TGTGCCAGCAGCGTTGCCTCAGGGGGCGGCTATGGCTACACCTTC.

This chain connects TRBV5-8 to TRBJ1-2; D not certain. The CDR3 loop spans 17 amino acids. CDR1 is SGHTS and CDR2 is YDEGEE in the germline V gene. The ends were cut back, 0 bases at V and 1 base at J, with 16 bases in the middle. DNA for the CDR3: TGTGCCAGCAGCTTGGCCCTCGGGAACGGCGGTAACTATGGCTACACCTTC. Translating it yields CASSLALGNGGNYGYTF.

J is TRBJ1-2 and V is TRBV19; D is undetermined. Germline CDR1 is LNHDA and CDR2 is SQIVND (reference sequence). CDR3 length: 12 residues. Trimming shortened V by 8 bases and J by 1 base, and 8 bases separated the two germline ends. CDR3 in amino acids: CASLSRNYGYTF. As DNA, the CDR3 is TGTGCCAGTCTATCGCGTAACTATGGCTACACCTTC.

V gene TRBV4-3 combines with J gene TRBJ1-1; D is undetermined. Trimming removed 0 bases at V and 0 bases at J, with 5 bases between. The CDR3 loop spans 14 amino acids. The germline CDR1 and CDR2 sequences are LGHNA and YSLEER. The CDR3 sequence: CASSQEWVNTEAFF. In nucleotides, the CDR3 is TGCGCCAGCAGCCAAGAATGGGTGAACACTGAAGCTTTCTTT.

A few counts support this clone. Other DNA sequences within the sample encode an identical CDR3. The chain uses TRBV30 and TRBJ2-1, with 11 bases aligning to TRBD2. CDR3 length equals 15 residues. Losses at the gene ends were 2 bases for V and 4 bases for J; bases not matched to a gene: 4. CDR1 and CDR2 from the germline V gene are GTSNPN and SVGIG (reference sequence). CDR3 protein: CAWSPGTSGYNEQFF. The DNA for the CDR3 is TGTGCCTGGAGTCCGGGGACTAGCGGTTACAATGAGCAGTTCTTC. Combining the CDR3 with reference TRBV30 and TRBJ2-1 gives the whole variable domain SQTIHQWPATLVQPVGSPLSLECTVEGTSNPNLYWYRQAAGRGLQLLFYSVGIGQISSEVPQNLSASRPQDRQFILSSKKLLLSDSGFYLCAWSPGTSGYNEQFFGPGTRLTVL.